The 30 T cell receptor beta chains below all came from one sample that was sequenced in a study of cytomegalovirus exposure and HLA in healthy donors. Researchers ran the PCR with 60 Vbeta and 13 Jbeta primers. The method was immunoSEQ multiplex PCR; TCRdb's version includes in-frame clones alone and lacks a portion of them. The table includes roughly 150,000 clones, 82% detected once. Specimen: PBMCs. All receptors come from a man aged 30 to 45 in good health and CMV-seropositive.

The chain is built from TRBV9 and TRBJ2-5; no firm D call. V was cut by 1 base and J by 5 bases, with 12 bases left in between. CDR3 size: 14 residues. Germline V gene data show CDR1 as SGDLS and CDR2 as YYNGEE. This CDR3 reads CASSVSPTRETQYF. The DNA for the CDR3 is TGTGCCAGCAGCGTAAGCCCCACGCGGGAGACCCAGTACTTC.

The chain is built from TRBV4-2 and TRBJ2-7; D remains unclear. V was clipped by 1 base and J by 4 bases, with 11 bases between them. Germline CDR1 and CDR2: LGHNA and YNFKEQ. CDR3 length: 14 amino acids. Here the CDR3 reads CASSQANALYEQYF. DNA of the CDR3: TGTGCCAGCAGCCAAGCTAATGCCCTTTACGAGCAGTACTTC.

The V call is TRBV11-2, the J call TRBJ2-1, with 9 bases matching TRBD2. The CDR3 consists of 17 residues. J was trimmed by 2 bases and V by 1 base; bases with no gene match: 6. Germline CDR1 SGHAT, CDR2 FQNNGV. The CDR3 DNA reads TGTGCCAGCAGCTTAGTTTTGCGGGGGGGCCCCTACAATGAGCAGTTCTTC. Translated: CASSLVLRGGPYNEQFF.

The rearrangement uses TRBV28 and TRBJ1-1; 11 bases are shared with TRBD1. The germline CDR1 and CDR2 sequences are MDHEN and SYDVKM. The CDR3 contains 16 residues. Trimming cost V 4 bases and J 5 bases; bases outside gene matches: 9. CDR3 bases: TGTGCCAGCAGTTCGCTGGACAGGGGGCGTCGGACTGAAGCTTTCTTT. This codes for CASSSLDRGRRTEAFF.

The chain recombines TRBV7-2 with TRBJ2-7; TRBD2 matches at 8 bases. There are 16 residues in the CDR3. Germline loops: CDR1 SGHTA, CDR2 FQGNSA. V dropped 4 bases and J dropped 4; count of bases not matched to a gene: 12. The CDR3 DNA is TGTGCCAGCAGCTCCCGGGGGGGCGGGGGGAAATACGAGCAGTACTTC. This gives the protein CASSSRGGGGKYEQYF.

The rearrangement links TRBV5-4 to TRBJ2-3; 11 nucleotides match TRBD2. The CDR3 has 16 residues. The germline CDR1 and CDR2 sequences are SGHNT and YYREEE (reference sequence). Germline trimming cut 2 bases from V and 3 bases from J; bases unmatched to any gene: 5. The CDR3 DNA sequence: TGTGCCAGCAGCTTCCGACTAGCGGGGCGTACAGATACGCAGTATTTT. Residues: CASSFRLAGRTDTQYF.

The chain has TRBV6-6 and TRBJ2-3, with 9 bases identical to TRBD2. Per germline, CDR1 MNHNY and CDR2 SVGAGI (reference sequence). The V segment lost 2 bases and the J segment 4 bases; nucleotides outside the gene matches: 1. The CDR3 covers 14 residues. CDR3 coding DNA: TGTGCCAGCAGTTACGGGACTAGCTCAGATACGCAGTATTTT. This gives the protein CASSYGTSSDTQYF.

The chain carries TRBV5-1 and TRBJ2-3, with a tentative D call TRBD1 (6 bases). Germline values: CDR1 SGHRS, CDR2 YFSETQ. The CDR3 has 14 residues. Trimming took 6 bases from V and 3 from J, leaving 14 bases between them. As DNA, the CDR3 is TGCGCCAGCAACCTGCAGGGGTCTACAGATACGCAGTATTTT. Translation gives CASNLQGSTDTQYF.

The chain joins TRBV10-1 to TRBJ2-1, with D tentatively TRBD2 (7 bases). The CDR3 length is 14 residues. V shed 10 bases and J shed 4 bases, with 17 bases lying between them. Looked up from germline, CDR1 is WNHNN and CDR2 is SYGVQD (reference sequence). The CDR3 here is CANARGADYNEQFF. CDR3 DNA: TGCGCCAACGCTCGGGGGGCGGATTACAATGAGCAGTTCTTC.

CDR3 protein: CASSLADSTGDTIYF. The CDR3 DNA reads TGTGCCAGCAGCTTAGCAGACAGTACCGGCGACACCATATATTTT. The J gene is TRBJ1-3, the V gene TRBV7-6, with D perhaps matching TRBD1 (5 bases). The germline gives CDR1 SGHVS, CDR2 FNYEAQ. Trimming took 0 bases from V and 8 from J, leaving 14 bases between them. This CDR3 region has 15 residues.

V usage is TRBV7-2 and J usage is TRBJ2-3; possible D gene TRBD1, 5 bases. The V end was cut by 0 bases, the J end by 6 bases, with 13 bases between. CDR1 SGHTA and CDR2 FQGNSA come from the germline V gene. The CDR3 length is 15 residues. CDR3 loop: CASSLANRISDTQYF. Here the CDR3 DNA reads TGTGCCAGCAGCTTAGCCAACAGGATCTCCGATACGCAGTATTTT.

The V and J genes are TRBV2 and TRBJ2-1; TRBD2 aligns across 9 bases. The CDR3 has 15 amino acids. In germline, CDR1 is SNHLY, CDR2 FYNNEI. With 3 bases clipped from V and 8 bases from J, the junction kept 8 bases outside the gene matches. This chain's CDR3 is CASSEWLAGLDEQFF. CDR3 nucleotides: TGTGCCAGCAGTGAGTGGCTAGCGGGACTGGATGAGCAGTTCTTC.

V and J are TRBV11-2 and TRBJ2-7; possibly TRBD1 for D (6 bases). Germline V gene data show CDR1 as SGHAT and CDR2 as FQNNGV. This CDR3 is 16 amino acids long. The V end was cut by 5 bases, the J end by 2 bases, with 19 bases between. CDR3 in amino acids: CASSPIRGHDTYEQYF. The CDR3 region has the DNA TGTGCCAGCAGCCCTATTCGGGGACACGATACCTACGAGCAGTACTTC.

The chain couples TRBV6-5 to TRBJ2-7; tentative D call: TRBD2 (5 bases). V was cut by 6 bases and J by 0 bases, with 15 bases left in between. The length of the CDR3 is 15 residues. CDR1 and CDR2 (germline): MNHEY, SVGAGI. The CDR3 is CASSPKEGSSYEQYF. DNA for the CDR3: TGTGCCAGCAGCCCCAAAGAGGGTAGCTCCTACGAGCAGTACTTC.

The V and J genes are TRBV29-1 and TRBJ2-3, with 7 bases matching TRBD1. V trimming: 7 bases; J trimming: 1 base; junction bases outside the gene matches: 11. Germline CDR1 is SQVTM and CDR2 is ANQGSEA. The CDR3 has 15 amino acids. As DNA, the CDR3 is TGCAGCGCCCGAGGTAGGGGGCGTCGCACAGATACGCAGTATTTT. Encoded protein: CSARGRGRRTDTQYF.

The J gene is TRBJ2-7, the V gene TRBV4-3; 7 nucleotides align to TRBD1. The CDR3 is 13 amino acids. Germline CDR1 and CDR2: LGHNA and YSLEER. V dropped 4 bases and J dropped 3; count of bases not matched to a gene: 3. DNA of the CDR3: TGCGCCAGCAGCCGGGACAGAGACTACGAGCAGTACTTC. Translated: CASSRDRDYEQYF.

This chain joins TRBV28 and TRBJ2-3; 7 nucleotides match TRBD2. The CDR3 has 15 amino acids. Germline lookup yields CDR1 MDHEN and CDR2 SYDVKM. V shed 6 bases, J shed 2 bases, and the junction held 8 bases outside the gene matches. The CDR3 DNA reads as TGTGCCAGCAGCACCCAGGGACTACCCACAGATACGCAGTATTTT. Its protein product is CASSTQGLPTDTQYF.

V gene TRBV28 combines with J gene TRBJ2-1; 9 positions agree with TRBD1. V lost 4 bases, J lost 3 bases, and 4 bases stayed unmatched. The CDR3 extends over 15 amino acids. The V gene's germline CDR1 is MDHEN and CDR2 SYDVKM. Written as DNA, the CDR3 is TGTGCCAGCAGTTCTGAGGGACAGGGCTACAATGAGCAGTTCTTC. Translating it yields CASSSEGQGYNEQFF.

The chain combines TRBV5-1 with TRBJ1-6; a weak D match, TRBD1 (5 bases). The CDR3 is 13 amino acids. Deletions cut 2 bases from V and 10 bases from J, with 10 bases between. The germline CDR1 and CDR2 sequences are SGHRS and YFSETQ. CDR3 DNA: TGCGCCAGCAGCTTCAGGGAATTCTCACCCCTCCACTTT. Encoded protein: CASSFREFSPLHF.

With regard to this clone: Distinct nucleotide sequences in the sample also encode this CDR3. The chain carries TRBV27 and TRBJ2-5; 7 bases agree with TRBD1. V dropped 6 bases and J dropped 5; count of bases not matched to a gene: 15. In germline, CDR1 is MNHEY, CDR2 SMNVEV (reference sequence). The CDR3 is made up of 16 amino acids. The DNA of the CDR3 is TGTGCCAGCAGGCTAAGGGGGCTTCGGTGGCAGGAGACCCAGTACTTC. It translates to CASRLRGLRWQETQYF.

CDR3 sequence reads: CASSFGGEGEKLFF. CDR3 DNA: TGTGCCAGCAGCTTCGGTGGGGAGGGGGAAAAACTGTTTTTT. This rearrangement joins TRBV5-6 to TRBJ1-4, with D possibly matching TRBD1 (5 bases). Per germline, CDR1 SGHDT and CDR2 YYEEEE. The CDR3 totals 14 residues. The V end lost 2 bases, the J end lost 8 bases, and 13 bases lay between the germline ends.

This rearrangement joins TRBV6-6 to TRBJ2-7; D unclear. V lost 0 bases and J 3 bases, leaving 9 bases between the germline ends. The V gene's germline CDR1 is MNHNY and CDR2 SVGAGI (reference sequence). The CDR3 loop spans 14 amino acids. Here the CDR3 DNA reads TGTGCCAGCAGTTACTCGAGACAACGCTACGAGCAGTACTTC. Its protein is CASSYSRQRYEQYF.

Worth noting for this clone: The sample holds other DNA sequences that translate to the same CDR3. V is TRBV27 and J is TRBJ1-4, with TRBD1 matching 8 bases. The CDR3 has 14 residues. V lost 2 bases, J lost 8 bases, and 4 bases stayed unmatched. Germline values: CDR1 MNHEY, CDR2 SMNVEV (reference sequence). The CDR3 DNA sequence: TGTGCCAGCAGTTTACAGGGGGCTGGGGAAAAACTGTTTTTT. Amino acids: CASSLQGAGEKLFF.

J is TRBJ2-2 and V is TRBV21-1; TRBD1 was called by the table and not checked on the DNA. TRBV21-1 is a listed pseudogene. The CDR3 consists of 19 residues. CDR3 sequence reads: CASSKVCIIGGPNTGELFF. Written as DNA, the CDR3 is TGTGCCAGCAGCAAAGTGTGTATAATAGGGGGACCGAACACCGGGGAGCTGTTTTTT.

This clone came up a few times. The CDR3 loop reads CASTQTSGGQDTQYF. The CDR3 DNA sequence: TGTGCCAGCACCCAGACTAGCGGGGGGCAGGATACGCAGTATTTT. The rearrangement links TRBV28 to TRBJ2-3, with 13 bases fitting TRBD2. CDR3 length equals 15 residues. Trimming cost V 7 bases and J 6 bases; bases outside gene matches: 7. CDR1 is MDHEN and CDR2 is SYDVKM in the germline V gene.

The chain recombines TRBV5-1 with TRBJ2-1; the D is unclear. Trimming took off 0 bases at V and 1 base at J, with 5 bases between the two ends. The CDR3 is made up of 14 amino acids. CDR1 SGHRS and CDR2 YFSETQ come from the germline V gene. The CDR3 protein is CASSLDMSYNEQFF. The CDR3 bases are TGCGCCAGCAGCTTGGACATGTCCTACAATGAGCAGTTCTTC.

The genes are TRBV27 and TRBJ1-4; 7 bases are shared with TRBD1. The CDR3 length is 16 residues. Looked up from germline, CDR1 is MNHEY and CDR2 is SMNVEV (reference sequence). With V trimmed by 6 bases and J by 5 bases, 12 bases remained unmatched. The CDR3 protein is CASSVHRDSLNEKLFF. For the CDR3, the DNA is TGTGCCAGCAGCGTACACCGGGACAGTTTAAATGAAAAACTGTTTTTT.

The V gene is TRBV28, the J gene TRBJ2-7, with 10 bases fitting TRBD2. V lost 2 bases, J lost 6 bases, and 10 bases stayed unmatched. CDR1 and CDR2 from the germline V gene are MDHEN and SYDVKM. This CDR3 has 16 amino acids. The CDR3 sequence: CASSLGLAENPPEQYF. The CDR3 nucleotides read TGTGCCAGCAGTTTAGGACTAGCGGAGAACCCCCCCGAGCAGTACTTC. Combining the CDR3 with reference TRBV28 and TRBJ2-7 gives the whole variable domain DVKVTQSSRYLVKRTGEKVFLECVQDMDHENMFWYRQDPGLGLRLIYFSYDVKMKEKGDIPEGYSVSREKKERFSLILESASTNQTSMYLCASSLGLAENPPEQYFGPGTRLTVT.

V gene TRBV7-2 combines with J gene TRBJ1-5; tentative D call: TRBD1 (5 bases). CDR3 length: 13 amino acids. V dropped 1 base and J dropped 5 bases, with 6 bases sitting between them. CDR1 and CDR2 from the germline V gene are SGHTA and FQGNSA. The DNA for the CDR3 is TGTGCCAGCAGCTTAGAGGGGCATCAGCCCCAGCATTTT. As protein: CASSLEGHQPQHF.

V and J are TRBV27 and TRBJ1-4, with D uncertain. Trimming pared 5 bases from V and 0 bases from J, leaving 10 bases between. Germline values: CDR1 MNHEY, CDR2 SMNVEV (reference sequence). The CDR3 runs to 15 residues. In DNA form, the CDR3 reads TGTGCCAGCAGTCCCTCTGGCCCAACTAATGAAAAACTGTTTTTT. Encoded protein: CASSPSGPTNEKLFF.